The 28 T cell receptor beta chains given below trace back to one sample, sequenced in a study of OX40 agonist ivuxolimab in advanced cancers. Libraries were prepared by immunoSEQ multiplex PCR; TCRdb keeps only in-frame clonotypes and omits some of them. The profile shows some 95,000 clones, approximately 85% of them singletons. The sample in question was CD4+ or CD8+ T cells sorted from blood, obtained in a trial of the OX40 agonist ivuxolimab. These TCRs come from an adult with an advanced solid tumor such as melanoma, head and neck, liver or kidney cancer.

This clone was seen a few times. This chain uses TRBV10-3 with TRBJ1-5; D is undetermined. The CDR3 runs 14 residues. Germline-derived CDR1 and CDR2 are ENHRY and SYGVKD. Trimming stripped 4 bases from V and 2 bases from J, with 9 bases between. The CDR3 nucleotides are TGTGCCATCAGTGCAGGACTCGGCAATCAGCCCCAGCATTTT. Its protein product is CAISAGLGNQPQHF.

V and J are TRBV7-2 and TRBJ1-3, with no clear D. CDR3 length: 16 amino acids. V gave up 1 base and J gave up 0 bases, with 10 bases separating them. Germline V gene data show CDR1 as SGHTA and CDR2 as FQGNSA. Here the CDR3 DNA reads TGTGCCAGCAGCTTAGGGACGGCAGACTCTGGAAACACCATATATTTT. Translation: CASSLGTADSGNTIYF.

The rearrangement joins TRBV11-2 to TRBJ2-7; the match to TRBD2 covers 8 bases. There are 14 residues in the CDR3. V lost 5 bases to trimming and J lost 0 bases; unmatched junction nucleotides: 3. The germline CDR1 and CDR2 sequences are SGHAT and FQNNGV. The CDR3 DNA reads TGTGCCAGCAGCACTACTAGCGGCTCCTACGAGCAGTACTTC. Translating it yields CASSTTSGSYEQYF.

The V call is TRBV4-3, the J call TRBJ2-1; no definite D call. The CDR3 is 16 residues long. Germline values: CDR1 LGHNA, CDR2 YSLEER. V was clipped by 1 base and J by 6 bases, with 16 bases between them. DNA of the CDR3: TGCGCCAGCAGCCAAGCGGCCTTTACAGAAACCAATGAGCAGTTCTTC. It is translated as CASSQAAFTETNEQFF.

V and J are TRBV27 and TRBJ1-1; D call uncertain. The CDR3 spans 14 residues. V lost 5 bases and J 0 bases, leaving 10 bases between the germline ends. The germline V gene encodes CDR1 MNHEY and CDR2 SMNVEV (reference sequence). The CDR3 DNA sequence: TGTGCCAGCAGTCTCGGACGAATGAACACTGAAGCTTTCTTT. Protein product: CASSLGRMNTEAFF.

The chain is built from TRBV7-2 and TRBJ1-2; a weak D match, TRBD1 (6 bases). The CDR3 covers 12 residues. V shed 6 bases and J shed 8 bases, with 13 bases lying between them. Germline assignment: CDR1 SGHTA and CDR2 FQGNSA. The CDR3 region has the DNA TGTGCCAGCAGGTCAGGGGCAGGGGGCTACACCTTC. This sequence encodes CASRSGAGGYTF.

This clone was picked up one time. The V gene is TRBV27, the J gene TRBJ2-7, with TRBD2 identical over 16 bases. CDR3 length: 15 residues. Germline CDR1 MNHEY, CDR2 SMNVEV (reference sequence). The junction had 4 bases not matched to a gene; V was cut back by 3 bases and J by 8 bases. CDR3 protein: CASSLGTSGRDKQYF. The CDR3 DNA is TGTGCCAGCAGTTTGGGGACTAGCGGGAGGGATAAGCAGTACTTC.

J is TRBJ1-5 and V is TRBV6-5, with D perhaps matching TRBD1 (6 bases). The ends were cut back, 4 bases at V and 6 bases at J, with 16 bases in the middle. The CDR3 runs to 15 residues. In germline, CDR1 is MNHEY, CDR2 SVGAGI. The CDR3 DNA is TGTGCCAGCAGTTCCTACGGGGAAGGGGGTCAGCCCCAGCATTTT. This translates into CASSSYGEGGQPQHF.

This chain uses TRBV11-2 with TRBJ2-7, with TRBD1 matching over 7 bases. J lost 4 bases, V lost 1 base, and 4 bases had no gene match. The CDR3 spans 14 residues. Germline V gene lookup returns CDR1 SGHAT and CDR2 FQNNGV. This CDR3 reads CASSLGPGGYEQYF. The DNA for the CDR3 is TGTGCCAGCAGCTTAGGCCCAGGGGGATACGAGCAGTACTTC.

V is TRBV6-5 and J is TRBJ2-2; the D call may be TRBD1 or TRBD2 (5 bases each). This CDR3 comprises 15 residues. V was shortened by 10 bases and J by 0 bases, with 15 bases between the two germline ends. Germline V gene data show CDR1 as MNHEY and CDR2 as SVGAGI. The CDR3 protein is CATRDGTANTGELFF. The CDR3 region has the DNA TGTGCCACCCGGGACGGCACAGCGAACACCGGGGAGCTGTTTTTT.

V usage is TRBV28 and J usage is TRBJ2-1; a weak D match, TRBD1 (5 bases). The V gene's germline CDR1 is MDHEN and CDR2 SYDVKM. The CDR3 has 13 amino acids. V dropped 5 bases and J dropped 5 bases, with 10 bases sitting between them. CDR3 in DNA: TGTGCCAGCAGTCAACGACAGAACAATGAGCAGTTCTTC. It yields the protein CASSQRQNNEQFF.

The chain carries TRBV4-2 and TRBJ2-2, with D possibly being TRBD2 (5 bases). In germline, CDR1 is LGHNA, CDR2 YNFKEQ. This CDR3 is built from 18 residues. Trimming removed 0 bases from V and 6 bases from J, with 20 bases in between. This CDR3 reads CASSQDWLALKESGELFF. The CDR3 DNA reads TGTGCCAGCAGCCAAGACTGGCTAGCCCTTAAAGAATCCGGGGAGCTGTTTTTT.

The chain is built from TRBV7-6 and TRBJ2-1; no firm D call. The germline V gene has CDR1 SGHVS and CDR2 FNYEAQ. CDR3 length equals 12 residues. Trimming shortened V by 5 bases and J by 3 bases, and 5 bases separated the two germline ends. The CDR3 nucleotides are TGTGCCAGCAGCGATAACTACAATGAGCAGTTCTTC. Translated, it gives CASSDNYNEQFF.

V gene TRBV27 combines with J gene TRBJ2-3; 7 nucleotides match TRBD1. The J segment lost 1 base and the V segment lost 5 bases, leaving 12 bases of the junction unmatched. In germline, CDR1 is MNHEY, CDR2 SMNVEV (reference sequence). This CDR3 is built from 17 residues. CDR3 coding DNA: TGTGCCAGCAGTACCGACAGGGAGTCGGATCGCACAGATACGCAGTATTTT. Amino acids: CASSTDRESDRTDTQYF.

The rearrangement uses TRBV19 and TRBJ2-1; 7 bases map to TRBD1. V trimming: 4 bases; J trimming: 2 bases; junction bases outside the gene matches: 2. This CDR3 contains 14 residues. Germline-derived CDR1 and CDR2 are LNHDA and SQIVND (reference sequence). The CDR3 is CASSNQGAYNEQFF. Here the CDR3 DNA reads TGTGCCAGTAGTAACCAGGGGGCCTACAATGAGCAGTTCTTC.

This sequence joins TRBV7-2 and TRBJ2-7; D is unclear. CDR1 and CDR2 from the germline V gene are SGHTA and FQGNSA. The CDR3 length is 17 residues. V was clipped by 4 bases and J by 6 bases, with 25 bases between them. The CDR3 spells CASSSDHGRVAPGEQYF. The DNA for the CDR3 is TGTGCCAGCAGCTCCGATCATGGCCGGGTCGCCCCGGGCGAGCAGTACTTC.

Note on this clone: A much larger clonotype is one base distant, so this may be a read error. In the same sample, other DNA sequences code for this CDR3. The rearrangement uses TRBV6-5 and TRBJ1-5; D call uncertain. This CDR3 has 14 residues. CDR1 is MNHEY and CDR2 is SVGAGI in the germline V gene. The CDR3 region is CASSYRAGSQPQHF. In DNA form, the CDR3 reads TGTGCCAGCAGTTACAGAGCTGGGAGTCAGCCCCAACATTTT.

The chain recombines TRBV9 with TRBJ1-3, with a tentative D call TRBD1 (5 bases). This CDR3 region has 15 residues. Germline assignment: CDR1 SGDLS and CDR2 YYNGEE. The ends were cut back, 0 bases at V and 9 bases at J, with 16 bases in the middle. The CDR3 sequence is CASSVARGMRVTIYF. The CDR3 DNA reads TGTGCCAGCAGCGTAGCTCGGGGGATGAGAGTCACCATATATTTT.

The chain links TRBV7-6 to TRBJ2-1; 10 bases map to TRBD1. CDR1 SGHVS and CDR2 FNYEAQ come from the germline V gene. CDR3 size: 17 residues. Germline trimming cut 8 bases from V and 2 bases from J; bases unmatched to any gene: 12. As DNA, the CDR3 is TGTGCCAGCCTTCCCCTCGGACAGGGGGTCACCTACAATGAGCAGTTCTTC. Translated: CASLPLGQGVTYNEQFF.

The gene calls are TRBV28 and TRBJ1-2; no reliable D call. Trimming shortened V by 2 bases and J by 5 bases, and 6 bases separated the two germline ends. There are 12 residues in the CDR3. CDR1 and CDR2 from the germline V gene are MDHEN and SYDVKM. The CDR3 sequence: CASSLGPYGYTF. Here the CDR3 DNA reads TGTGCCAGCAGTTTAGGACCATATGGCTACACCTTC.

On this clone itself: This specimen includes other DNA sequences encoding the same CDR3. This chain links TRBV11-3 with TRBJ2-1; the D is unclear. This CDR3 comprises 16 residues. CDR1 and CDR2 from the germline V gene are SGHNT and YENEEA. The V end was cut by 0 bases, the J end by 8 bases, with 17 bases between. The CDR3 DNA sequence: TGTGCCAGCAGCTTAGATCCGGGTCTCGGTCGGGATGAGCAGTTCTTC. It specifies CASSLDPGLGRDEQFF. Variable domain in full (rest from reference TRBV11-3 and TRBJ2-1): EAGVVQSPRYKIIEKKQPVAFWCNPISGHNTLYWYLQNLGQGPELLIRYENEEAVDDSQLPKDRFSAERLKGVDSTLKIQPAELGDSAVYLCASSLDPGLGRDEQFFGPGTRLTVL.

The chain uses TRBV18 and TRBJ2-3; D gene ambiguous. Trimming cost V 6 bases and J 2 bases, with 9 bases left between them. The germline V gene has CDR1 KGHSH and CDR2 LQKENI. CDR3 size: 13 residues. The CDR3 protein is CASSPSSTDTQYF. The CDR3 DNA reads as TGTGCCAGCTCCCCCTCCTCCACAGATACGCAGTATTTT.

The CDR3 region has the DNA TGTGCCAGCAGCGTGGACAGTAACACTGAAGCTTTCTTT. As protein: CASSVDSNTEAFF. This chain connects TRBV9 to TRBJ1-1, with D perhaps matching TRBD1 (6 bases). V lost 2 bases and J lost 2, with 7 bases in between. The CDR3 has 13 amino acids. Germline V gene sequence: CDR1 SGDLS, CDR2 YYNGEE.

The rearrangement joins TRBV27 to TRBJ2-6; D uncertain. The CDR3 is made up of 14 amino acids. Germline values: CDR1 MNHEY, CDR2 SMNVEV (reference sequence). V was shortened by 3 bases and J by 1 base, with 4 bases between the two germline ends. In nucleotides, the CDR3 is TGTGCCAGCAGTTTTGGATCTGGGGCCAACGTCCTGACTTTC. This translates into CASSFGSGANVLTF.

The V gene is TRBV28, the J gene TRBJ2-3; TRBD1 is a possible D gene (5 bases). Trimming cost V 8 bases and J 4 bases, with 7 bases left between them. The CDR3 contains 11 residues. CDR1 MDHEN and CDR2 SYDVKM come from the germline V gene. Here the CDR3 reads CASQGADTQYF. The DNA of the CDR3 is TGTGCCAGCCAGGGCGCAGATACGCAGTATTTT.

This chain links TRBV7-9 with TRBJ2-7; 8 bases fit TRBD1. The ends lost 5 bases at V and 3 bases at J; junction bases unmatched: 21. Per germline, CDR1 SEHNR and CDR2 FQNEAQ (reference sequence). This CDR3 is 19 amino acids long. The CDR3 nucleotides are TGTGCCAGCAGCATACGGGACCCAATTCGTCAGGGGGCAAACTACGAGCAGTACTTC. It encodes CASSIRDPIRQGANYEQYF.

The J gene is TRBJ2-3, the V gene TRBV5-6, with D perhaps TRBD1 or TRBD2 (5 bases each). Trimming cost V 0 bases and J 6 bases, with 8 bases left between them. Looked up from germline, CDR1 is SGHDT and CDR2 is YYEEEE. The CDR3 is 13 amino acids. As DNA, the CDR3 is TGTGCCAGCAGCTTGGTATGGGGGGATACGCAGTATTTT. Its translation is CASSLVWGDTQYF.

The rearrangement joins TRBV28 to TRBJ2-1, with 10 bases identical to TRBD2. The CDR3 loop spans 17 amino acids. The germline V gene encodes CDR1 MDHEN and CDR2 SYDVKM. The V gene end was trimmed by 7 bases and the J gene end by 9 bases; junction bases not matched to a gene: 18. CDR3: CASTTPLGLAGDSEQFF. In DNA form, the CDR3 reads TGTGCCAGCACCACTCCCCTCGGGCTAGCGGGAGATTCTGAGCAGTTCTTC. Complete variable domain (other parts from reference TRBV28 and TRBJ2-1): DVKVTQSSRYLVKRTGEKVFLECVQDMDHENMFWYRQDPGLGLRLIYFSYDVKMKEKGDIPEGYSVSREKKERFSLILESASTNQTSMYLCASTTPLGLAGDSEQFFGPGTRLTVL.